These 20 T cell receptor beta chains were all obtained from the same sample, sequenced in a study of PD-L1 blockade in urothelial cancer. Using immunoSEQ multiplex PCR, the repertoire was profiled, and TCRdb retains in-frame clones only, with some absent. The table has under 90,000 clones, around nine tenths seen once; the top ten hold over 8.5%. The starting material was PBMCs, obtained around atezolizumab (anti-PD-L1) treatment. The receptors were gathered from a man in his 60s with urothelial cancer.

The chain links TRBV7-2 to TRBJ1-2; D is unclear. This CDR3 is 14 amino acids long. V was cut by 2 bases and J by 4 bases, with 11 bases left in between. The germline V gene encodes CDR1 SGHTA and CDR2 FQGNSA. CDR3 amino acids: CASSLQEAGYGYTF. CDR3 nucleotide sequence: TGTGCCAGCAGCTTACAGGAAGCCGGCTATGGCTACACCTTC.

The genes are TRBV11-2 and TRBJ1-1; TRBD1 is a possible D gene (6 bases). CDR3 length: 14 residues. Germline loops: CDR1 SGHAT, CDR2 FQNNGV. The V gene lost 4 bases and the J gene lost 2 bases, with 11 bases spanning the gap. The CDR3 reads CASSSGHTNTEAFF. CDR3 DNA sequence: TGTGCCAGCAGCTCGGGACACACTAACACTGAAGCTTTCTTT.

The V call is TRBV5-1, the J call TRBJ2-3; 8 bases are a match to TRBD1. Germline values: CDR1 SGHRS, CDR2 YFSETQ. Trimming cost V 3 bases and J 3 bases; bases outside gene matches: 9. The CDR3 consists of 16 residues. CDR3 residues: CASSSNTGGQTDTQYF. The CDR3 DNA sequence: TGCGCCAGCAGCTCTAATACAGGGGGTCAGACAGATACGCAGTATTTT.

The rearrangement links TRBV6-5 to TRBJ2-2; 9 bases line up with TRBD1. After removal of 6 bases from V and 6 bases from J, the junction contained 5 bases not matched to a gene. Per germline, CDR1 MNHEY and CDR2 SVGAGI. The CDR3 runs 14 residues. The CDR3 loop is CASRTTGGAGELFF. The CDR3 region has the DNA TGTGCCAGCAGAACGACAGGGGGGGCCGGGGAGCTGTTTTTT.

This clone was detected only once. The V and J genes are TRBV5-6 and TRBJ1-2, with TRBD1 as a possible D gene (5 bases). V lost 1 base to trimming and J lost 8 bases, with 24 bases between them. There are 17 residues in the CDR3. CDR1 is SGHDT and CDR2 is YYEEEE in the germline V gene. CDR3 nucleotides: TGTGCCAGCAGCTTGAAGGGGCAGGAGATTCTACTGGGGGGCTACACCTTC. Translation: CASSLKGQEILLGGYTF.

The rearrangement joins TRBV30 to TRBJ2-5; 11 nucleotides align to TRBD2. This CDR3 has 16 amino acids. The V gene's germline CDR1 is GTSNPN and CDR2 SVGIG (reference sequence). V trimming: 3 bases; J trimming: 0 bases; junction bases outside the gene matches: 6. CDR3 region: CAWRLAGVRYQETQYF. CDR3 coding DNA: TGTGCCTGGAGACTAGCGGGGGTTCGCTACCAAGAGACCCAGTACTTC.

This chain joins TRBV15 and TRBJ2-4; 7 bases match TRBD2. CDR3 length: 17 residues. J was trimmed by 3 bases and V by 0 bases; bases with no gene match: 8. Germline assignment: CDR1 LNHNV and CDR2 YYDKDF (reference sequence). The CDR3 loop is CATSRDGAGVVKNIQYF. The CDR3 DNA follows: TGTGCCACCAGCAGAGATGGTGCGGGAGTTGTCAAAAACATTCAGTACTTC. The variable domain in full, with the rest retrieved from reference TRBV15 and TRBJ2-4, is DAMVIQNPRYQVTQFGKPVTLSCSQTLNHNVMYWYQQKSSQAPKLLFHYYDKDFNNEADTPDNFQSRRPNTSFCFLDIRSPGLGDTAMYLCATSRDGAGVVKNIQYFGAGTRLSVL.

This clone showed up just once. Written as DNA, the CDR3 is TGTGCCTGGAGTGATACGACAGGGGGGCGAAACACCATATATTTT. This encodes CAWSDTTGGRNTIYF. The chain links TRBV30 to TRBJ1-3; TRBD1 matches 9 bases. Per germline, CDR1 GTSNPN and CDR2 SVGIG (reference sequence). The J segment lost 5 bases and the V segment lost 1 base, leaving 6 bases of the junction unmatched. This CDR3 is built from 15 residues.

This chain links TRBV9 with TRBJ2-1; TRBD2 agrees at 8 bases. In germline, CDR1 is SGDLS, CDR2 YYNGEE. J lost 0 bases, V lost 1 base, and 0 bases had no gene match. CDR3 length: 15 amino acids. In DNA form, the CDR3 reads TGTGCCAGCAGCGTAAGCGGGGGCTCCTACAATGAGCAGTTCTTC. This encodes CASSVSGGSYNEQFF.

V is TRBV7-2 and J is TRBJ2-5; a weak D match, TRBD1 (7 bases). CDR3 length: 14 amino acids. Germline CDR1 is SGHTA and CDR2 is FQGNSA. V dropped 3 bases and J dropped 3 bases, with 11 bases sitting between them. CDR3 in DNA: TGTGCCAGCAGCTTGCGGGACAGAAAAGAGACCCAGTACTTC. It encodes CASSLRDRKETQYF.

For the CDR3, the DNA is TGCGCCAGCTCAGGACAGGGGGTGAAGACCCAGTACTTC. It encodes CASSGQGVKTQYF. The chain couples TRBV10-1 to TRBJ2-5; 10 positions agree with TRBD1. Unmatched junction bases numbered 6, after V lost 8 bases and J lost 6 bases. The germline CDR1 and CDR2 sequences are WNHNN and SYGVQD (reference sequence). This CDR3 comprises 13 residues.

In its sample, this clone was seen once. This sequence joins TRBV5-1 and TRBJ2-7, with 7 bases identical to TRBD1. The V gene's germline CDR1 is SGHRS and CDR2 YFSETQ. Trimming removed 4 bases from V and 3 bases from J; junction bases left unmatched: 13. The CDR3 covers 16 residues. The CDR3 DNA is TGCGCCAGCAGCCTAGGAGACAGGGTGATCGTCTACGAGCAGTACTTC. Translated: CASSLGDRVIVYEQYF.

The rearrangement links TRBV5-4 to TRBJ2-7; 8 positions agree with TRBD2. Trimming at V came to 1 base and at J to 0 bases, leaving 3 bases not matched to a gene. This CDR3 has 15 residues. Germline CDR1 SGHNT, CDR2 YYREEE (reference sequence). CDR3 amino acids: CASSLSGGSSYEQYF. The CDR3 coding sequence is TGTGCCAGCAGCTTGAGCGGGGGTAGCTCCTACGAGCAGTACTTC.

The chain employs TRBV19 and TRBJ1-5; 12 nucleotides align to TRBD1. The length of the CDR3 is 14 residues. Germline CDR1 is LNHDA and CDR2 is SQIVND (reference sequence). V lost 6 bases and J lost 6; bases outside the gene matches: 3. CDR3 nucleotides: TGTGCCAGTAGCGGGACAGGGGGCGGTCAGCCCCAGCATTTT. This gives the protein CASSGTGGGQPQHF.

The chain is built from TRBV7-8 and TRBJ1-2; D may be TRBD1 (6 bases). Germline V lookup: CDR1 SGHVS, CDR2 FQNEAQ. Trimming removed 6 bases at V and 6 bases at J, with 17 bases between. The CDR3 sequence is 14 residues long. CDR3 sequence: CASSKHGGPNGYTF. CDR3 bases: TGTGCCAGCAGTAAACACGGGGGGCCCAATGGCTACACCTTC.

V gene TRBV29-1 combines with J gene TRBJ2-3, with D maybe TRBD2 (5 bases). Germline lookup yields CDR1 SQVTM and CDR2 ANQGSEA. The CDR3 covers 13 residues. V lost 4 bases and J lost 0, with 8 bases in between. CDR3 amino acids: CSVGGHSTDTQYF. The CDR3, as DNA: TGCAGCGTTGGAGGGCATAGCACAGATACGCAGTATTTT.

J is TRBJ1-3 and V is TRBV13; D unresolved. Between the trimmed V and J ends, which lost 3 bases and 3 bases, there was a span of 9 bases. The CDR3 contains 14 residues. Germline V gives CDR1 PRHDT, CDR2 FYEKMQ (reference sequence). The CDR3 DNA follows: TGTGCCAGCAGCTTGAGACTCCTTGGAAACACCATATATTTT. Translated, it gives CASSLRLLGNTIYF.

The gene calls are TRBV30 and TRBJ1-5; D gene ambiguous. This CDR3 has 13 amino acids. CDR1 GTSNPN and CDR2 SVGIG come from the germline V gene (reference sequence). The V end was cut by 2 bases, the J end by 7 bases, with 12 bases between. CDR3 bases: TGTGCCTGGAGTCGAGGCGGAGGGCAGCCCCAGCATTTT. Protein product: CAWSRGGGQPQHF. The full variable domain, with the rest looked up from reference TRBV30 and TRBJ1-5, is SQTIHQWPATLVQPVGSPLSLECTVEGTSNPNLYWYRQAAGRGLQLLFYSVGIGQISSEVPQNLSASRPQDRQFILSSKKLLLSDSGFYLCAWSRGGGQPQHFGDGTRLSIL.

The CDR3 nucleotides are TGTGCCAGCAGTGATACCGGGAACGCAGACTATGGCTACACCTTC. This sequence encodes CASSDTGNADYGYTF. The rearrangement uses TRBV6-1 and TRBJ1-2, with D unclear. This CDR3 has 15 amino acids. Germline loops: CDR1 MNHNS, CDR2 SASEGT. V shed 3 bases and J shed 3 bases, with 14 bases lying between them.

The chain couples TRBV13 to TRBJ2-7; 15 bases are a match to TRBD2. The V gene's germline CDR1 is PRHDT and CDR2 FYEKMQ (reference sequence). The CDR3 spans 18 residues. Trimming removed 7 bases from V and 2 bases from J; junction bases left unmatched: 12. CDR3 sequence (DNA): TGTGCCAGCAACACGGTGGGGACTAGCGGGAGGAATCCCTACGAGCAGTACTTC. Protein product: CASNTVGTSGRNPYEQYF.